The clone carrying this TCR beta chain was seen more than once but under ten times. Its antigen is still unknown. In TCRdb, the 5' RACE reads were re-called with MiXCR into one record per CDR3 protein. Among about 320,000 distinct CDR3 sequences listed, roughly 10% were seen once. This entry belongs to a study of CD8 T cells in ankylosing spondylitis. Whole-study results and caveats: Made up of eight or nine highly homologous variants, a TCR beta motif appeared characteristic of ankylosing spondylitis blood.

The sequenced material came from blood, either unsorted or a sorted T cell fraction (not recorded which). The TCR originated in a female donor with ankylosing spondylitis or in good health (not recorded which).

The CDR3 loop is CASSPLVGTNTEAFF. In nucleotides, the CDR3 is TGTGCCAGCTCACCACTGGTAGGGACGAACACTGAAGCTTTCTTT. This rearrangement joins TRBV18 to TRBJ1-1; D perhaps matches TRBD1 (5 bases). CDR3 length: 15 amino acids. Germline V gives CDR1 KGHSH, CDR2 LQKENI. Trimming cost V 1 base and J 1 base, with 10 bases left between them.